The clone carrying this T cell receptor (beta chain) was observed a handful of times. Antigen unknown. This record comes from a study of T cell repertoires in cytomegalovirus infection. At the level of the study: Evidence of both CMV infection and a matching HLA type came from public TCR beta signatures.

The CDR3 covers 13 residues. Germline V gene sequence: CDR1 SGHVS, CDR2 FNYEAQ. V was trimmed by 4 bases and J by 2 bases, leaving 8 bases between them. The study, taken as a whole, reports: HLA-C-restricted CMV-specific TCR beta clonotypes prevailed in the ex vivo response.

TCRdb re-derived calls from the reads in MiXCR, one entry per CDR3 protein. Here the sample spans some 150,000 distinct CDR3 sequences, 32% being singletons. Sequencing was performed on CD8+ T cells from cultured PBMCs, taken from culture after CMV antigen stimulation. The clonotype originates from a human donor in good health (CMV status not recorded). Some clones in this sample may be carry-over from other donors' samples. The V and J genes are TRBV7-6 and TRBJ1-1; D ambiguous. The CDR3 nucleotides are TGTGCCAGCAGCTCGAACTTTAACACTGAAGCTTTCTTT. Translating gives CASSSNFNTEAFF. The whole variable domain, remainder taken from reference TRBV7-6 and TRBJ1-1, is GAGVSQSPRYKVTKRGQDVALRCDPISGHVSLYWYRQALGQGPEFLTYFNYEAQQDKSGLPNDRFSAERPEGSISTLTIQRTEQRDSAMYRCASSSNFNTEAFFGQGTRLTVV.